Shown below are 27 T cell receptor beta chains from a single sample sequenced in a study of blood T cell repertoires in COVID-19. Using immunoSEQ multiplex PCR, the repertoire was profiled, and TCRdb retains in-frame clones only, with some absent. This sample has about 130,000 clones, with around 85% found just once. The sequenced sample was PBMCs or T cells enriched from blood (not recorded which). The receptors were gathered from a man between 50 and 59 years old who had recovered from COVID-19.

The chain uses TRBV18 and TRBJ1-2; D is uncertain. Germline V lookup: CDR1 KGHSH, CDR2 LQKENI. This CDR3 has 14 amino acids. V lost 6 bases and J lost 3, with 14 bases in between. The CDR3 DNA sequence: TGTGCCAGCTCCCTGAACTCGGTGGACTATGGCTACACCTTC. Amino acids: CASSLNSVDYGYTF.

Worth noting for this clone: At the DNA level, this CDR3 is encoded by other sequences in the same sample as well. The V gene is TRBV6-5, the J gene TRBJ1-2; 7 bases align to TRBD1. V shed 0 bases and J 8 bases; nucleotides not matched to a gene: 6. This CDR3 spans 14 amino acids. Per the germline V gene, CDR1 is MNHEY and CDR2 is SVGAGI. CDR3 sequence: CASSYSRQGTGYTF. The CDR3 coding sequence is TGTGCCAGCAGTTACTCGAGACAGGGCACAGGCTACACCTTC.

The sample holds a few counts of this clone. The genes are TRBV6-5 and TRBJ1-5, with D hard to call. Germline-derived CDR1 and CDR2 are MNHEY and SVGAGI. Trimming shortened V by 6 bases and J by 4 bases, and 4 bases separated the two germline ends. This CDR3 comprises 11 residues. The CDR3 nucleotides read TGTGCCAGCAGCCAGAATCAGCCCCAGCATTTT. Translating gives CASSQNQPQHF.

This chain uses TRBV27 with TRBJ1-5; D is ambiguous. Deletions cut 5 bases from V and 0 bases from J, with 14 bases between. This CDR3 has 16 residues. Germline values: CDR1 MNHEY, CDR2 SMNVEV (reference sequence). CDR3 protein: CASSPNRVPSNQPQHF. The CDR3 DNA reads TGTGCCAGCAGTCCGAACCGGGTCCCTAGCAATCAGCCCCAGCATTTT.

The gene calls are TRBV19 and TRBJ1-6, with 8 bases fitting TRBD1. This CDR3 is 15 amino acids long. Unmatched junction bases numbered 9, after V lost 7 bases and J lost 7 bases. The germline gives CDR1 LNHDA, CDR2 SQIVND (reference sequence). In nucleotides, the CDR3 is TGTGCCAGTACCCAGACAGGGGCACGGAATTCACCCCTCCACTTT. Its protein product is CASTQTGARNSPLHF.

The gene calls are TRBV4-3 and TRBJ1-3, with D perhaps matching TRBD1 (6 bases). Germline V gene sequence: CDR1 LGHNA, CDR2 YSLEER. CDR3 size: 17 residues. V lost 0 bases and J 0 bases, leaving 12 bases between the germline ends. The DNA of the CDR3 is TGCGCCAGCAGCCAAGATGCAGGGGCCCACTCTGGAAACACCATATATTTT. It is translated as CASSQDAGAHSGNTIYF.

The V and J genes are TRBV19 and TRBJ1-1; 9 bases line up with TRBD1. J was trimmed by 5 bases and V by 1 base; bases with no gene match: 5. The CDR3 has 15 residues. Germline CDR1 and CDR2: LNHDA and SQIVND (reference sequence). This chain's CDR3 is CASSIAPDRGTEAFF. The CDR3 DNA sequence: TGTGCCAGTAGTATAGCCCCGGACAGGGGAACTGAAGCTTTCTTT.

This chain uses TRBV5-1 with TRBJ1-4; 7 nucleotides align to TRBD1. The V and J ends lost 0 bases and 7 bases, in that order; junction bases with no gene match: 3. Germline CDR1 SGHRS, CDR2 YFSETQ. This CDR3 has 14 amino acids. CDR3 in amino acids: CASSLGQGGEKLFF. The DNA of the CDR3 is TGCGCCAGCAGCTTGGGGCAGGGGGGTGAAAAACTGTTTTTT.

This clone was observed a handful of times. V gene TRBV5-6 combines with J gene TRBJ2-5; TRBD2 is a possible D gene (5 bases). The CDR3 runs to 12 residues. Trimming pared 1 base from V and 4 bases from J, leaving 5 bases between. Germline V lookup: CDR1 SGHDT, CDR2 YYEEEE. Written as DNA, the CDR3 is TGTGCCAGCAGCTTGCGGGGAGAGACCCAGTACTTC. It yields the protein CASSLRGETQYF.

This clone has a single count. The chain recombines TRBV6-5 with TRBJ1-2, with 7 bases aligning to TRBD1. V lost 6 bases, J lost 4 bases, and 2 bases stayed unmatched. Germline assignment: CDR1 MNHEY and CDR2 SVGAGI. The CDR3 totals 12 residues. CDR3 coding DNA: TGTGCCAGCAGGGGACAGAGCTATGGCTACACCTTC. Translation: CASRGQSYGYTF.

The rearrangement uses TRBV6-6 and TRBJ1-1; 7 bases are shared with TRBD1. Trimming removed 5 bases from V and 4 bases from J; junction bases left unmatched: 1. Germline V gene data show CDR1 as MNHNY and CDR2 as SVGAGI (reference sequence). The CDR3 runs 12 residues. CDR3 in amino acids: CASSRTGTEAFF. CDR3 DNA sequence: TGTGCCAGCAGTCGGACAGGCACTGAAGCTTTCTTT.

The table lists this clone with a count of one. The chain employs TRBV5-5 and TRBJ2-7, with 7 bases matching TRBD1. The CDR3 length is 17 residues. V trimming: 1 base; J trimming: 2 bases; junction bases outside the gene matches: 12. Germline CDR1 reads SGHKS; CDR2 reads YYEKEE (reference sequence). CDR3 region: CASSLIPGTAIPYEQYF. DNA of the CDR3: TGTGCCAGCAGCTTGATCCCCGGGACAGCCATTCCCTACGAGCAGTACTTC.

This chain connects TRBV19 to TRBJ1-3; D remains ambiguous. This CDR3 is built from 17 residues. Trimming removed 7 bases from V and 0 bases from J, with 19 bases in between. Germline CDR1 and CDR2: LNHDA and SQIVND (reference sequence). CDR3 sequence reads: CASTINSGRVSGNTIYF. CDR3 sequence (DNA): TGTGCCAGTACCATAAATTCGGGGAGAGTCTCTGGAAACACCATATATTTT.

The chain carries TRBV5-4 and TRBJ1-5; the D gene is possibly TRBD1 (6 bases). Germline V gene lookup returns CDR1 SGHNT and CDR2 YYREEE (reference sequence). The CDR3 has 18 amino acids. V lost 4 bases and J lost 4, with 24 bases in between. The CDR3 spells CASSLSGPRGHTNQPQHF. DNA for the CDR3: TGTGCCAGCAGCCTTTCAGGCCCCAGGGGCCACACGAATCAGCCCCAGCATTTT.

In this sample, this clone turned up once. The chain employs TRBV7-2 and TRBJ2-1; 13 positions match TRBD2. CDR3 length: 18 residues. Germline lookup yields CDR1 SGHTA and CDR2 FQGNSA. V dropped 5 bases and J dropped 2; count of bases not matched to a gene: 9. CDR3 sequence reads: CASSQRLGTSGTYNEQFF. The CDR3 DNA sequence: TGTGCCAGCAGCCAGCGTTTAGGGACTAGCGGGACCTACAATGAGCAGTTCTTC.

The rearrangement links TRBV29-1 to TRBJ1-5; 8 bases line up with TRBD1. The CDR3 runs to 13 residues. The trim removed 6 bases at V and 5 bases at J, leaving 6 bases unmatched. CDR1 and CDR2 from the germline V gene are SQVTM and ANQGSEA. CDR3 in DNA: TGCAGCGTCGGACAGGGTGTCGATCAGCCCCAGCATTTT. Translating gives CSVGQGVDQPQHF.

The CDR3 nucleotides are TGCGCCAGCAGCCAAGACACAGGGGGCGGGGGGACCCAGTACTTC. As protein: CASSQDTGGGGTQYF. The chain couples TRBV4-1 to TRBJ2-5; 9 positions match TRBD1. V was clipped by 0 bases and J by 7 bases; unmatched bases: 6. There are 15 residues in the CDR3. In germline, CDR1 is MGHRA, CDR2 YSYEKL.

This chain connects TRBV27 to TRBJ2-2, with D tentatively TRBD1 (5 bases). Germline CDR1 reads MNHEY; CDR2 reads SMNVEV (reference sequence). V shed 5 bases and J shed 5 bases, with 12 bases lying between them. The CDR3 consists of 14 residues. In nucleotides, the CDR3 is TGTGCCAGCAGTAGGGGCAGTAGGACCGGGGAGCTGTTTTTT. This codes for CASSRGSRTGELFF.

This clone was counted a few times. CDR3 sequence: CASSLQGAYEQYF. CDR3 nucleotide sequence: TGTGCCAGCAGTTTGCAGGGGGCCTACGAGCAGTACTTC. The rearrangement uses TRBV28 and TRBJ2-7; 7 bases map to TRBD1. The germline gives CDR1 MDHEN, CDR2 SYDVKM. The CDR3 loop spans 13 amino acids. V shed 3 bases and J 2 bases; nucleotides not matched to a gene: 1.

The J gene is TRBJ2-5, the V gene TRBV2; D is possibly TRBD1 (5 bases). V dropped 4 bases and J dropped 3 bases, with 9 bases sitting between them. CDR1 SNHLY and CDR2 FYNNEI come from the germline V gene. The CDR3 has 13 amino acids. The CDR3 DNA reads TGTGCCAGCAGTGGCGTGACAGAAGAGACCCAGTACTTC. Translating it yields CASSGVTEETQYF.

The chain combines TRBV11-1 with TRBJ1-6, with a weak D call TRBD1 (5 bases). The CDR3 sequence is 14 residues long. Trimming pared 7 bases from V and 9 bases from J, leaving 16 bases between. Germline V CDR1 and CDR2: SGHAT, FQDESV (reference sequence). As DNA, the CDR3 is TGTGCCAGCACCCGAGACAGATCAGCTTCACCCCTCCACTTT. Protein product: CASTRDRSASPLHF.

The chain employs TRBV7-6 and TRBJ2-1; 9 nucleotides line up with TRBD2. Germline assignment: CDR1 SGHVS and CDR2 FNYEAQ. The length of the CDR3 is 16 residues. The junction had 6 bases not matched to a gene; V was cut back by 1 base and J by 5 bases. The CDR3 protein is CASSLEAAGGDNEQFF. CDR3 sequence (DNA): TGTGCCAGCAGCTTAGAGGCAGCGGGGGGTGACAATGAGCAGTTCTTC. Using reference TRBV7-6 and TRBJ2-1 for the parts outside the CDR3, the full variable domain is GAGVSQSPRYKVTKRGQDVALRCDPISGHVSLYWYRQALGQGPEFLTYFNYEAQQDKSGLPNDRFSAERPEGSISTLTIQRTEQRDSAMYRCASSLEAAGGDNEQFFGPGTRLTVL.

The gene calls are TRBV9 and TRBJ1-2, with D unclear. This CDR3 contains 16 residues. The V end lost 3 bases, the J end lost 4 bases, and 19 bases lay between the germline ends. The germline CDR1 and CDR2 sequences are SGDLS and YYNGEE. Here the CDR3 reads CASSGPTRITSYGYTF. The CDR3, as DNA: TGTGCCAGCAGCGGTCCGACAAGAATCACCTCCTATGGCTACACCTTC.

The chain uses TRBV25-1 and TRBJ2-1; 9 nucleotides align to TRBD1. The CDR3 is made up of 15 amino acids. Losses at the gene ends were 6 bases for V and 7 bases for J; bases not matched to a gene: 10. The germline gives CDR1 MGHDK, CDR2 SYGVNS. The CDR3 coding sequence is TGTGCCAGCAGGACTGGACAGGGGTCGAGAAATGAGCAGTTCTTC. Its protein product is CASRTGQGSRNEQFF.

In this sample, this clone turned up once. The chain is built from TRBV2 and TRBJ2-3, with 12 bases identical to TRBD2. The CDR3 length is 15 residues. V dropped 8 bases and J dropped 8; count of bases not matched to a gene: 11. Germline-derived CDR1 and CDR2 are SNHLY and FYNNEI. In nucleotides, the CDR3 is TGTGCCAGCGTCTCTAGCGGGGGGGCCTCGGGTACGCAGTATTTT. Its protein is CASVSSGGASGTQYF.

V gene TRBV5-4 combines with J gene TRBJ1-2; the match to TRBD1 covers 8 bases. Germline CDR1 reads SGHNT; CDR2 reads YYREEE (reference sequence). This CDR3 region has 15 residues. Germline trimming cut 3 bases from V and 1 base from J; bases unmatched to any gene: 5. The CDR3 DNA sequence: TGTGCCAGCAGCTCGGGACAGGTTCATAACTATGGCTACACCTTC. Protein sequence: CASSSGQVHNYGYTF.

The chain links TRBV24-1 to TRBJ2-1; D is perhaps TRBD2 (6 bases). This CDR3 is 16 amino acids long. CDR1 is KGHDR, CDR2 SFDVKD, per germline. The germline V and J ends were trimmed by 2 bases and 0 bases, with 10 bases remaining between them. As DNA, the CDR3 is TGTGCCACCAGTGATTCGCGGGGTCGCTCCTACAATGAGCAGTTCTTC. It translates to CATSDSRGRSYNEQFF.